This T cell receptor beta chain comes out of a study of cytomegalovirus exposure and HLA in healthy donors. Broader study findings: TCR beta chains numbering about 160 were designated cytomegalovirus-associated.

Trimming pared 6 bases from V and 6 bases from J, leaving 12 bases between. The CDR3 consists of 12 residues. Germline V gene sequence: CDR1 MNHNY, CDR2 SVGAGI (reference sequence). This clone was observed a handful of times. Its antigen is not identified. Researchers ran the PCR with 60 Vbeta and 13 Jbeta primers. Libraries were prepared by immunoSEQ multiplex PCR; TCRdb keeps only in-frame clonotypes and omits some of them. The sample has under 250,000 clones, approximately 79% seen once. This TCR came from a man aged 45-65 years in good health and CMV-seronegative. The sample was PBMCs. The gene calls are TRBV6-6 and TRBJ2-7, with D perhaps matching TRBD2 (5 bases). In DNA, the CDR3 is TGTGCCAGCAGACCCGAGGGCGGCGAGCAGTACTTC. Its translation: CASRPEGGEQYF.